This record covers a single T cell receptor (beta chain). This clonotype showed up many times. Its binding antigen is unknown. Base qualities were left out, and no much larger clone turns up one base away. CDR3 length: 16 amino acids, cysteine to phenylalanine. The entry retains the CDR3 DNA only, 48 bases that are in frame from base 1. Cut back by 2 bases and 2 bases, the V and J ends lie 10 bases apart. As encoded in the germline V gene, CDR1 is MNHNS while CDR2 is SASEGT. The sample comes from a study of naive and memory T cell subsets (dated by TCRdb to 2016 to 2017). Describing the broader study: The figure summarizing these samples reported about 10 blood donors, 7 tuberculin skin test biopsies and 3 saline control biopsies. Usually PCR2 was run as a SYBR Green qPCR and stopped at a set threshold, although low-input samples could use end-point PCR (approximately 6 cycles) instead. Beyond this particular receptor, the publication reports: The RNA-based method was acknowledged as potentially sensitive to TCR transcript changes with T cell activation and differentiation.

A robust, sensitive protocol for the amplification, sequencing and analysis of TCRs was described in the study, in which 3' ligation of a UMI-containing oligonucleotide to TCR cDNA was used. Whole blood analysis involved drawing roughly 2.5 ml of peripheral blood from adult healthy volunteers into Tempus tubes and then extracting RNA following the manufacturer's instructions. Total RNA, without cell sorting, was DNase treated with RQ1 DNase before reverse transcription, targeting roughly 1 to 1,100 ng input. Skin biopsy and whole blood libraries were made to test pipeline robustness in samples where T cells form a minority population. The receptor library was made with 5' RACE. Four rounds of PCR, run with the SP2 primer together with nested alpha and beta constant region primers, were used to amplify the ligated cDNA. TCR RNA was reverse transcribed with SuperScript IV using alpha and beta constant region primers for the blood and skin samples. An oligonucleotide carrying the Illumina SP2 primer and a UMI was ligated to the cDNA 3' end using T4 RNA ligase 1. To prevent hairpin formation, the 12-nucleotide UMI was made up of two random hexamers with an eight-base spacer between them. From the second PCR onward, TCR alpha and beta chain libraries were processed separately, and dual indexing was applied for multiplexing. After pooling, the indexed libraries were analyzed by capillary electrophoresis and sequenced on either an Illumina MiSeq or NextSeq. PhiX DNA at about 5-7% was spiked into libraries to increase base diversity and improve cluster recognition. Under the source paper's analysis protocol: UMIs were extracted from read 2 by Demultiplexor and combined with the TCR sequence from read 1, and reads were split according to sample indices. V and J genes and V-J junctions were identified by Decombinator, which gave every TCR a five-part identifier that included V and J deletions. Collapsinator relied on UMIs to correct both sequencing errors and PCR amplification heterogeneity, producing a UMI-based abundance for each TCR. Identifiers were converted to nucleotide sequence by CDR3Translator and translated to amino acids, and CDR3 regions were extracted on the basis of terminal motifs. Error-corrected alpha and beta TCR counts from blood and skin were compared after normalization to input RNA amount. The public sequencing data were trimmed at Q25 with fastp and processed into clonotypes with MiXCR by TCRdb, which kept only in-frame beta chains. When rows share a CDR3 protein, they turn into one entry using the most common DNA and genes. The V and J calls here are based on TCRdb, not the publication. Across this sample there are more than 50,000 distinct CDR3 sequences, with over 7% seen only once. 8% to 10% of the sample belongs to the ten largest clones.

The chain couples TRBV6-1 to TRBJ2-6; a confident D gene designation cannot be given. The clonotype was recovered from a male donor in good health. The DNA sequence is TGTGCCAGCAGTGAATTGGGGTCTACTGGGGCCAACGTCCTGACTTTC. This encodes CASSELGSTGANVLTF.